A single sample gave rise to the 28 T cell receptor beta chains below, sequenced in a study of CD8+ T cells in alopecia areata. After isolation, RNA underwent reverse transcription to generate cDNA as the sequencing template. The method was immunoSEQ multiplex PCR; TCRdb's version includes in-frame clones alone and lacks a portion of them. The sample yields 50,000 to 70,000 clones, roughly two fifths seen once. Sequenced: NKG2D-low CD8+ T cells sorted from blood. The receptors derive from a human donor with alopecia areata.

This clone has more than one count but fewer than ten. This rearrangement joins TRBV5-4 to TRBJ2-5, with D tentatively TRBD1 (6 bases). Germline assignment: CDR1 SGHNT and CDR2 YYREEE (reference sequence). V was cut by 3 bases and J by 0 bases, with 9 bases left in between. The CDR3 totals 14 residues. The CDR3 spells CASSSGQYQETQYF. CDR3 DNA: TGTGCCAGCAGCTCAGGACAGTACCAAGAGACCCAGTACTTC.

This CDR3 reads CASSLGRQGVLETQYF. CDR3 nucleotides: TGCGCCAGCAGCTTGGGGCGACAGGGAGTTTTGGAGACCCAGTACTTC. The V call is TRBV5-1, the J call TRBJ2-5, with 7 bases that match TRBD1. Trimming removed 0 bases from V and 5 bases from J; junction bases left unmatched: 10. From germline, CDR1 is SGHRS and CDR2 YFSETQ. This CDR3 spans 16 amino acids.

V gene TRBV23-1 combines with J gene TRBJ2-7; D unclear. Being an ORF, TRBV23-1 has a function that is uncertain. CDR3 length: 16 residues. V lost 0 bases and J 1 base, leaving 13 bases between the germline ends. Here the CDR3 reads CASSQSDSGLSYEQYF. CDR3 in DNA: TGCGCCAGCAGTCAATCAGATTCGGGTCTTTCCTACGAGCAGTACTTC.

This clone was seen only a few times. The chain combines TRBV19 with TRBJ2-1; D uncertain. The germline CDR1 and CDR2 sequences are LNHDA and SQIVND (reference sequence). Between the trimmed V and J ends, which lost 2 bases and 4 bases, there was a span of 9 bases. This CDR3 is built from 14 residues. CDR3 residues: CASSILRNYNEQFF. CDR3 DNA sequence: TGTGCCAGTAGTATACTGAGGAATTACAATGAGCAGTTCTTC.

The rearrangement uses TRBV27 and TRBJ1-2, with D possibly TRBD1 on 6 matching bases. The germline CDR1 and CDR2 sequences are MNHEY and SMNVEV (reference sequence). The ends were cut back, 10 bases at V and 4 bases at J, with 25 bases in the middle. The CDR3 is made up of 16 amino acids. The CDR3 sequence is CATYSRTDSRGYGYTF. CDR3 nucleotide sequence: TGTGCCACCTACTCCAGGACAGATTCCCGGGGCTATGGCTACACCTTC.

J is TRBJ2-7 and V is TRBV7-8, with 10 bases aligning to TRBD1. The CDR3 is made up of 14 amino acids. Germline CDR1 reads SGHVS; CDR2 reads FQNEAQ. The trim removed 5 bases at V and 4 bases at J, leaving 5 bases unmatched. CDR3 bases: TGTGCCAGCAGCCTGACAGGGGGCGAATACGAGCAGTACTTC. This codes for CASSLTGGEYEQYF.

This clone was observed a few times. The genes are TRBV28 and TRBJ2-7; D is unclear. This CDR3 comprises 13 residues. CDR1 MDHEN and CDR2 SYDVKM come from the germline V gene. The V end was cut by 3 bases, the J end by 2 bases, with 8 bases between. The CDR3 protein is CASSFGSAYEQYF. CDR3 coding DNA: TGTGCCAGCAGTTTCGGGTCGGCCTACGAGCAGTACTTC.

The sample holds many counts of this clone. The chain carries TRBV19 and TRBJ2-3; perhaps D is TRBD1 or TRBD2 (5 bases each). The CDR3 length is 13 residues. Germline V gene sequence: CDR1 LNHDA, CDR2 SQIVND (reference sequence). The V and J ends lost 1 base and 4 bases respectively, with 6 bases between them. Here the CDR3 DNA reads TGTGCCAGTAGTATAGGGGACCCAGATACGCAGTATTTT. Its protein product is CASSIGDPDTQYF. Together with reference TRBV19 and TRBJ2-3, the CDR3 gives the full variable domain: DGGITQSPKYLFRKEGQNVTLSCEQNLNHDAMYWYRQDPGQGLRLIYYSQIVNDFQKGDIAEGYSVSREKKESFPLTVTSAQKNPTAFYLCASSIGDPDTQYFGPGTRLTVL.

The genes are TRBV7-8 and TRBJ2-5, with 7 positions matching TRBD2. Germline V gene sequence: CDR1 SGHVS, CDR2 FQNEAQ. V lost 5 bases, J lost 2 bases, and 5 bases stayed unmatched. The CDR3 loop spans 14 amino acids. The CDR3 DNA follows: TGTGCCAGCAGCGCCGGGACTAAGCAAGAGACCCAGTACTTC. Its protein is CASSAGTKQETQYF.

The chain links TRBV7-9 to TRBJ2-7; 7 nucleotides agree with TRBD1. CDR1 and CDR2 (germline): SEHNR, FQNEAQ (reference sequence). The CDR3 has 15 amino acids. Germline trimming cut 1 base from V and 2 bases from J; bases unmatched to any gene: 5. The CDR3 loop reads CASSLGQGGTYEQYF. CDR3 nucleotides: TGTGCCAGCAGCTTAGGACAGGGCGGCACCTACGAGCAGTACTTC.

This clone rates as medium-sized. The V call is TRBV14, the J call TRBJ2-3, with TRBD2 identical over 8 bases. The junction had 13 bases not matched to a gene; V was cut back by 5 bases and J by 6 bases. Germline values: CDR1 SGHDN, CDR2 FVKESK. The length of the CDR3 is 16 residues. CDR3 DNA sequence: TGTGCCAGCAGCAACCCGGGACTAGTTTTCTCGGATACGCAGTATTTT. It translates to CASSNPGLVFSDTQYF.

The rearrangement links TRBV29-1 to TRBJ2-1, with 10 nucleotides matching TRBD2. The V segment lost 2 bases and the J segment 0 bases; nucleotides outside the gene matches: 1. This CDR3 has 15 amino acids. Germline values: CDR1 SQVTM, CDR2 ANQGSEA. The CDR3 loop reads CSVELAGGSYNEQFF. CDR3 DNA sequence: TGCAGCGTTGAATTAGCGGGGGGCTCCTACAATGAGCAGTTCTTC.

This sequence joins TRBV29-1 and TRBJ2-3; D gene uncertain. The CDR3 has 13 residues. CDR1 is SQVTM, CDR2 ANQGSEA, per germline. With 0 bases removed from V and 2 bases from J, the gap between germline ends came to 6 bases. The CDR3: CSVEDSPTDTQYF. CDR3 nucleotides: TGCAGCGTTGAAGATTCCCCCACAGATACGCAGTATTTT.

This clone was recorded a few times. Other nucleotide sequences from this sample produce the same CDR3. The chain combines TRBV7-9 with TRBJ2-3; D might be TRBD2 (7 bases). In germline, CDR1 is SEHNR, CDR2 FQNEAQ (reference sequence). The CDR3 covers 15 residues. V gave up 2 bases and J gave up 1 base, with 10 bases separating them. The CDR3 loop reads CASSLRGARTDTQYF. The CDR3 nucleotides read TGTGCCAGCAGCTTACGGGGGGCACGCACAGATACGCAGTATTTT.

This clone was counted once. This chain joins TRBV4-1 and TRBJ2-3, with D hard to call. This CDR3 is 13 amino acids long. The V gene's germline CDR1 is MGHRA and CDR2 YSYEKL. Here the CDR3 DNA reads TGCGCAGCGAGGTCTACTAGCACAGATACGCAGTATTTT. Translation: CAARSTSTDTQYF.

The chain couples TRBV7-8 to TRBJ2-3; 7 nucleotides align to TRBD1. V dropped 2 bases and J dropped 2; count of bases not matched to a gene: 10. This CDR3 is 17 amino acids long. Germline lookup yields CDR1 SGHVS and CDR2 FQNEAQ. The DNA of the CDR3 is TGTGCCAGCAGCTTATATTTTAGGGACAGAAACACAGATACGCAGTATTTT. This codes for CASSLYFRDRNTDTQYF.

The table lists this clone with a few counts. The rearrangement uses TRBV13 and TRBJ1-2, with unresolved D. There are 16 residues in the CDR3. Germline CDR1 is PRHDT and CDR2 is FYEKMQ (reference sequence). V lost 5 bases and J lost 4, with 20 bases in between. CDR3 sequence: CASSLSGSLRGYGYTF. CDR3 nucleotide sequence: TGTGCCAGCAGCCTTTCCGGGTCACTCAGAGGCTATGGCTACACCTTC.

The CDR3 DNA sequence: TGTGCCAGCAGTCGACGGATGGCTAGCACAGATACGCAGTATTTT. Protein product: CASSRRMASTDTQYF. The rearrangement links TRBV14 to TRBJ2-3, with D uncertain. The CDR3 loop spans 15 amino acids. V lost 6 bases and J lost 0, with 13 bases in between. CDR1 and CDR2 (germline): SGHDN, FVKESK.

Comments on this clone: This CDR3 is also generated by other DNA sequences in the sample. The chain joins TRBV5-6 to TRBJ1-1; D is ambiguous. Germline CDR1 is SGHDT and CDR2 is YYEEEE. This CDR3 region has 12 residues. Trimming cost V 2 bases and J 2 bases, with 4 bases left between them. CDR3 sequence: CASSFVNTEAFF. DNA of the CDR3: TGTGCCAGCAGCTTTGTTAACACTGAAGCTTTCTTT.

The chain has TRBV7-9 and TRBJ1-1; D perhaps matches TRBD1 (5 bases). The V and J ends lost 5 bases and 4 bases respectively, with 14 bases between them. The germline CDR1 and CDR2 sequences are SEHNR and FQNEAQ (reference sequence). The CDR3 loop spans 14 amino acids. The CDR3 loop reads CASSPGPSGTEAFF. For the CDR3, the DNA is TGTGCCAGCAGCCCGGGACCTAGTGGCACTGAAGCTTTCTTT.

V gene TRBV4-1 combines with J gene TRBJ2-2; D is possibly TRBD2 (5 bases). Germline-derived CDR1 and CDR2 are MGHRA and YSYEKL. The CDR3 totals 14 residues. Trimming left V 4 bases short and J 5 bases short, with 11 bases between. The DNA of the CDR3 is TGCGCCAGCAGCCTCGGGATATGGACCGGGGAGCTGTTTTTT. This sequence encodes CASSLGIWTGELFF.

V gene TRBV4-1 combines with J gene TRBJ1-1; tentative D call: TRBD1 (6 bases). Germline V gives CDR1 MGHRA, CDR2 YSYEKL. The CDR3 spans 15 residues. Trimming took off 5 bases at V and 3 bases at J, with 16 bases between the two ends. The CDR3 spells CASSADLGGDTEAFF. The DNA of the CDR3 is TGCGCCAGCAGCGCAGACCTCGGGGGCGACACTGAAGCTTTCTTT.

This clone came up a few times. This chain uses TRBV5-5 with TRBJ2-7, with unresolved D. The CDR3 is 13 residues long. Germline V gene data show CDR1 as SGHKS and CDR2 as YYEKEE (reference sequence). V lost 2 bases and J 5 bases, leaving 11 bases between the germline ends. The CDR3 spells CASSFYPQNEQYF. DNA of the CDR3: TGTGCCAGCAGCTTTTACCCCCAGAACGAGCAGTACTTC.

This clone has a handful of counts. The chain employs TRBV28 and TRBJ2-7; D call uncertain. From germline, CDR1 is MDHEN and CDR2 SYDVKM. Between the trimmed V and J ends, which lost 5 bases and 7 bases, there was a span of 12 bases. There are 12 residues in the CDR3. CDR3 loop: CASSLGTTEQYF. The CDR3 DNA follows: TGTGCCAGCAGTCTGGGCACCACAGAGCAGTACTTC.

CDR3 amino acids: CASSQGLAGHEQFF. The CDR3 region has the DNA TGCGCCAGCAGCCAGGGACTAGCGGGCCATGAGCAGTTCTTC. The chain links TRBV4-1 to TRBJ2-1, with TRBD2 matching over 12 bases. The CDR3 is made up of 14 amino acids. From germline, CDR1 is MGHRA and CDR2 YSYEKL. V shed 3 bases and J 8 bases; nucleotides not matched to a gene: 2.

The chain couples TRBV5-1 to TRBJ2-2; D is undetermined. This CDR3 spans 17 amino acids. Trimming removed 2 bases from V and 0 bases from J, with 14 bases in between. Per germline, CDR1 SGHRS and CDR2 YFSETQ. The CDR3 DNA follows: TGCGCCAGCAGCTTCCGGAGCCCAGGCTCGAACACCGGGGAGCTGTTTTTT. It encodes CASSFRSPGSNTGELFF. Together with reference TRBV5-1 and TRBJ2-2, the CDR3 gives the full variable domain: KAGVTQTPRYLIKTRGQQVTLSCSPISGHRSVSWYQQTPGQGLQFLFEYFSETQRNKGNFPGRFSGRQFSNSRSEMNVSTLELGDSALYLCASSFRSPGSNTGELFFGEGSRLTVL.

The chain uses TRBV2 and TRBJ2-3; the match to TRBD2 covers 10 bases. This CDR3 spans 15 amino acids. Germline CDR1 is SNHLY and CDR2 is FYNNEI. With 9 bases clipped from V and 5 bases from J, the junction kept 11 bases outside the gene matches. The CDR3 loop is CASLGLANGEDTQYF. CDR3 nucleotides: TGTGCCAGTTTGGGACTAGCGAACGGGGAAGATACGCAGTATTTT.

This chain joins TRBV6-5 and TRBJ1-1; TRBD1 is a possible D gene (6 bases). Germline CDR1 is MNHEY and CDR2 is SVGAGI. The length of the CDR3 is 14 residues. V was clipped by 2 bases and J by 7 bases, with 14 bases between them. This CDR3 reads CASSYDQGFLEAFF. CDR3 in DNA: TGTGCCAGCAGTTACGACCAGGGGTTTCTTGAAGCTTTCTTT.